The 25 T cell receptor beta chains given below trace back to one sample, sequenced in a study of cytomegalovirus exposure and HLA in healthy donors. Both 60 Vbeta primers and 13 Jbeta primers went into the PCR. Profiled with immunoSEQ multiplex PCR; TCRdb holds only in-frame clones, not every one. Among over 150,000 clones listed, roughly 79% were seen once. Material: PBMCs. All receptors derive from a woman between 45 and 65 years old in good health and CMV-seropositive.

CDR3 in amino acids: CASRRRGDIQETQYF. The CDR3 nucleotides are TGCGCCAGCAGAAGGCGGGGTGACATACAAGAGACCCAGTACTTC. This chain joins TRBV5-1 and TRBJ2-5; possible D gene TRBD2, 6 bases. The CDR3 runs 15 residues. Trimming took 5 bases from V and 2 from J, leaving 16 bases between them. CDR1 is SGHRS, CDR2 YFSETQ, per germline.

This clone was recorded only once. The CDR3 sequence is CASSEPGTTYNEQFF. CDR3 nucleotides: TGCGCCAGCAGTGAGCCCGGGACTACCTACAATGAGCAGTTCTTC. The gene calls are TRBV10-1 and TRBJ2-1, with 7 bases matching TRBD2. Germline trimming cut 2 bases from V and 2 bases from J; bases unmatched to any gene: 3. The CDR3 covers 15 residues. CDR1 is WNHNN, CDR2 SYGVQD, per germline (reference sequence).

The chain joins TRBV19 to TRBJ2-2, with 7 bases identical to TRBD2. The CDR3 contains 16 residues. In germline, CDR1 is LNHDA, CDR2 SQIVND (reference sequence). The V segment lost 5 bases and the J segment 6 bases; nucleotides outside the gene matches: 12. CDR3 DNA sequence: TGTGCCAGTAGTCCCGGGAGGACCCATCCTCCCGGGGAGCTGTTTTTT. Its protein is CASSPGRTHPPGELFF.

The chain combines TRBV27 with TRBJ2-1, with D uncertain. The CDR3 length is 12 residues. Trimming shortened V by 6 bases and J by 1 base, and 4 bases separated the two germline ends. Germline CDR1 is MNHEY and CDR2 is SMNVEV (reference sequence). The CDR3 is CASSESYNEQFF. The CDR3 DNA follows: TGTGCCAGCAGCGAGTCCTACAATGAGCAGTTCTTC.

The chain joins TRBV27 to TRBJ1-2, with 9 bases lining up with TRBD1. In germline, CDR1 is MNHEY, CDR2 SMNVEV (reference sequence). With 5 bases clipped from V and 3 bases from J, the junction kept 4 bases outside the gene matches. This CDR3 comprises 14 residues. The CDR3 nucleotides read TGTGCCAGCAGTAGACAGGGGGGGGACTATGGCTACACCTTC. As protein: CASSRQGGDYGYTF.

The rearrangement uses TRBV28 and TRBJ2-3; 9 nucleotides line up with TRBD1. The V and J ends lost 7 bases and 2 bases, in that order; junction bases with no gene match: 10. CDR1 and CDR2 from the germline V gene are MDHEN and SYDVKM. The CDR3 extends over 16 amino acids. Here the CDR3 reads CASIPGQGFYTDTQYF. As DNA, the CDR3 is TGTGCCAGCATCCCGGGACAGGGATTCTACACAGATACGCAGTATTTT.

This chain connects TRBV9 to TRBJ2-7, with 9 bases fitting TRBD1. Germline CDR1 SGDLS, CDR2 YYNGEE. This CDR3 contains 14 residues. V gave up 8 bases and J gave up 6 bases; unmatched junction bases: 12. In nucleotides, the CDR3 is TGTGCCAGTGGCTCCGGGACAGGGTCCACCGAGCAGTACTTC. It encodes CASGSGTGSTEQYF.

This clone has just a few counts. The CDR3 DNA follows: TGTGCCATGTCCCAGGGTAACACCGGGGAGCTGTTTTTT. Its protein product is CAMSQGNTGELFF. The rearrangement uses TRBV10-3 and TRBJ2-2; tentatively, D is TRBD1 (5 bases). This CDR3 contains 13 residues. In germline, CDR1 is ENHRY, CDR2 SYGVKD. V was clipped by 9 bases and J by 2 bases, with 10 bases between them.

The V and J genes are TRBV7-2 and TRBJ2-3, with TRBD2 identical over 13 bases. Germline CDR1 reads SGHTA; CDR2 reads FQGNSA. The CDR3 covers 15 residues. Trimming removed 5 bases from V and 8 bases from J; junction bases left unmatched: 7. This CDR3 is CASSMGLAGTSTQYF. The CDR3 coding sequence is TGTGCCAGCAGCATGGGACTAGCGGGGACTAGTACGCAGTATTTT.

In its sample, this clone was seen once. The chain recombines TRBV4-2 with TRBJ2-3; D perhaps matches TRBD2 (6 bases). In germline, CDR1 is LGHNA, CDR2 YNFKEQ. Trimming left V 1 base short and J 3 bases short, with 8 bases between. This CDR3 spans 14 amino acids. The CDR3 protein is CASSQASETDTQYF. As DNA, the CDR3 is TGTGCCAGCAGCCAAGCTAGCGAAACAGATACGCAGTATTTT.

This clone has only a few counts. This chain uses TRBV4-3 with TRBJ1-2; no clear D gene. Germline assignment: CDR1 LGHNA and CDR2 YSLEER. The V end was cut by 3 bases, the J end by 5 bases, with 10 bases between. The length of the CDR3 is 13 residues. The CDR3 DNA sequence: TGCGCCAGCAGCCAGGAGCCTGAATATGGCTACACCTTC. Amino acid sequence: CASSQEPEYGYTF.

The V call is TRBV9, the J call TRBJ1-4; perhaps TRBD1 as D (5 bases). The V end was cut by 4 bases, the J end by 5 bases, with 18 bases between. CDR3 length: 16 amino acids. The germline gives CDR1 SGDLS, CDR2 YYNGEE. The CDR3 protein is CASSPPMGRGNEKLFF. For the CDR3, the DNA is TGTGCCAGCAGCCCCCCGATGGGGCGGGGGAATGAAAAACTGTTTTTT.

This chain connects TRBV7-8 to TRBJ2-7; TRBD1 is a possible D gene (6 bases). Trimming pared 3 bases from V and 7 bases from J, leaving 19 bases between. There are 15 residues in the CDR3. Germline V gene sequence: CDR1 SGHVS, CDR2 FQNEAQ. The CDR3 nucleotides are TGTGCCAGCAGCTTGGCAGGGGACCTGTCGGGTGAGCAGTACTTC. Encoded protein: CASSLAGDLSGEQYF.

The V gene is TRBV7-9, the J gene TRBJ1-1, with a tentative D call TRBD1 (5 bases). Germline CDR1 is SEHNR and CDR2 is FQNEAQ (reference sequence). The V and J ends lost 1 base and 6 bases respectively, with 18 bases between them. The CDR3 loop spans 16 amino acids. The CDR3 loop reads CASSLGQGAQDPEAFF. The DNA of the CDR3 is TGTGCCAGCAGCTTAGGTCAAGGGGCCCAGGACCCTGAAGCTTTCTTT.

This chain joins TRBV11-3 and TRBJ1-1; D perhaps matches TRBD1 (6 bases). V lost 1 base, J lost 4 bases, and 13 bases lay in between. The germline V gene has CDR1 SGHNT and CDR2 YENEEA. The length of the CDR3 is 15 residues. The CDR3 coding sequence is TGTGCCAGCAGCTTAGTTGGGGGGGCCATCACTGAAGCTTTCTTT. This codes for CASSLVGGAITEAFF.

The V call is TRBV10-1, the J call TRBJ2-7; D perhaps matches TRBD2 (5 bases). The germline V gene encodes CDR1 WNHNN and CDR2 SYGVQD (reference sequence). V was cut by 4 bases and J by 1 base, with 11 bases left in between. This CDR3 contains 14 residues. This CDR3 is CASSVEANSYEQYF. CDR3 DNA: TGCGCCAGCAGTGTGGAGGCGAATTCCTACGAGCAGTACTTC.

This clone was seen a few times. Other DNA sequences in the sample encode the same CDR3. The chain is built from TRBV11-3 and TRBJ1-2; TRBD1 matches at 8 bases. CDR3 length equals 19 residues. Losses at the gene ends were 2 bases for V and 6 bases for J; bases not matched to a gene: 20. CDR1 is SGHNT, CDR2 YENEEA, per germline. The CDR3 DNA reads TGTGCCAGCAGCTTAAGGGGGGTTGAGACAGGGGCAATCCTAAATGGCTACACCTTC. This codes for CASSLRGVETGAILNGYTF.

Comments on this clone: The germline gene is not matched at one end of the junction; a read error may be the cause. The V gene is TRBV4-1, the J gene TRBJ2-4; 9 bases agree with TRBD1. The CDR3 is made up of 19 amino acids. CDR1 and CDR2 from the germline V gene are MGHRA and YSYEKL. The CDR3 sequence: CASSQGGVGTGRDRNSQYF. The DNA for the CDR3 is TGCGCCAGCAGCCAAGGCGGTGTAGGGACAGGGAGGGACAGAAACAGTCAGTACTTC.

CDR3 loop: CASSELSPGGTNSPLHF. The CDR3 DNA reads as TGTGCCAGCAGTGAATTATCCCCCGGAGGGACCAATTCACCCCTCCACTTT. The V and J genes are TRBV2 and TRBJ1-6; possible D gene TRBD1, 5 bases. Germline V lookup: CDR1 SNHLY, CDR2 FYNNEI. This CDR3 comprises 17 residues. The V end lost 2 bases, the J end lost 7 bases, and 18 bases lay between the germline ends.

This clone came up a few times. The J gene is TRBJ1-1, the V gene TRBV21-1; the DNA was not used to check the table's D call, TRBD1. TRBV21-1 is noted as a pseudogene. The CDR3 spans 16 residues. This CDR3 is CASSKGEGQGNTEAFF. DNA for the CDR3: TGTGCCAGCAGCAAAGGCGAAGGACAGGGGAACACTGAAGCTTTCTTT.

The V gene is TRBV7-2, the J gene TRBJ2-5, with TRBD1 identical over 8 bases. The CDR3 loop spans 14 amino acids. Germline lookup yields CDR1 SGHTA and CDR2 FQGNSA. The V gene end was trimmed by 3 bases and the J gene end by 2 bases; junction bases not matched to a gene: 2. The CDR3 protein is CASSFGTGQETQYF. The DNA of the CDR3 is TGTGCCAGCAGCTTCGGGACAGGACAAGAGACCCAGTACTTC.

V gene TRBV4-3 combines with J gene TRBJ2-3; 10 bases match TRBD2. Per germline, CDR1 LGHNA and CDR2 YSLEER. This CDR3 comprises 16 residues. Losses at the gene ends were 2 bases for V and 2 bases for J; bases not matched to a gene: 4. The CDR3: CASSQYLAGATDTQYF. DNA of the CDR3: TGCGCCAGCAGCCAATATCTAGCGGGGGCCACAGATACGCAGTATTTT.

CDR3 bases: TGTGCCAGTAAAACAAGGGACAGTGGAAACACCATATATTTT. It yields the protein CASKTRDSGNTIYF. V and J are TRBV19 and TRBJ1-3; TRBD1 aligns across 7 bases. Per the germline V gene, CDR1 is LNHDA and CDR2 is SQIVND (reference sequence). Trimming removed 7 bases from V and 3 bases from J; junction bases left unmatched: 6. CDR3 length: 14 amino acids.

This clone has ten or more counts. This chain uses TRBV5-6 with TRBJ1-6, with TRBD1 as a possible D gene (5 bases). This CDR3 is built from 16 residues. Germline V gene lookup returns CDR1 SGHDT and CDR2 YYEEEE. The V end was cut by 2 bases, the J end by 8 bases, with 17 bases between. CDR3 loop: CASSFLGVENYSPLHF. Written as DNA, the CDR3 is TGTGCCAGCAGCTTTTTAGGGGTAGAAAATTATTCACCCCTCCACTTT.

The rearrangement uses TRBV16 and TRBJ1-2; TRBD1 is a possible D gene (5 bases). Germline V gene data show CDR1 as KGHSY and CDR2 as FQNENV. Trimming took 5 bases from V and 6 from J, leaving 22 bases between them. The CDR3 runs to 16 residues. The CDR3 protein is CASSDNRLRVEDGYTF. Written as DNA, the CDR3 is TGTGCCAGCAGCGATAACCGCCTCAGGGTTGAGGATGGCTACACCTTC.